This TCR beta chain originates from a study of identical twins. Points from the study as a whole: Conclusions leaned on cross-sectional statistical analysis and did not track the same donors over time.

This clonotype was found many times. Its antigen is unknown. TCRdb redid the calling of the 5' RACE reads with MiXCR, one entry per CDR3 protein. The repertoire holds hundreds of thousands of distinct CDR3 sequences, with around a sixth as singletons. This sample also belongs to another study, concerning T cells expressing NK-cell markers.

The TCR originated in a woman aged 18-29 years in good health. Specimen: PBMCs.

Here the CDR3 reads CSASFGSYSDTQYF. The CDR3 DNA is TGCAGTGCTAGTTTCGGCTCCTACAGTGATACGCAGTATTTT. The chain links TRBV20-1 to TRBJ2-3; no clear D gene. The CDR3 runs to 14 residues. Germline CDR1 DFQATT, CDR2 SNEGSKA (reference sequence). Trimming cost V 3 bases and J 6 bases, with 16 bases left between them.